The rows below give T cell receptor beta chains drawn from one sample of a study of identical twins. TCRdb re-called the 5' RACE reads with MiXCR, one entry per CDR3 protein. The sample contains some 1,600,000 distinct CDR3 sequences, under 35% of which appear only once. The sequencing sample was made of cord blood. These receptors originate from a newborn girl in good health. The CDR3 runs from the conserved cysteine through the conserved F or W. Fields, in order: J gene, V gene, clone size, D gene, CDR3 protein, CDR3 DNA. The D gene is left open where the match is weak. Size tells how often a clone was seen (once, few, many) or the class of an expanded clone, and some rows leave it out.

TRBJ1-1,TRBV6-5,few,-,CASSAPSNREAFF,TGTGCCAGCAGTGCCCCGTCGAACCGTGAAGCTTTCTTT
TRBJ2-5,TRBV20-1,-,-,CSASHSQETQYF,TGCAGTGCTAGCCACTCACAAGAGACCCAGTACTTC
TRBJ2-7,TRBV12-3/TRBV12-4,few,-,CASSLEAGSNYEQYF,TGTGCCAGCAGTTTGGAGGCAGGCAGTAACTACGAGCAGTACTTC
TRBJ2-3,TRBV11-2,few,-,CVSSLSNTDTQYF,TGTGTCAGCAGCTTGAGTAACACAGATACGCAGTATTTT
TRBJ2-1,TRBV9,few,TRBD2,CASSVGASGSSIPGEQFF,TGTGCCAGCAGCGTAGGAGCTAGCGGGAGTAGTATTCCAGGTGAGCAGTTCTTC
TRBJ1-5,TRBV29-1,-,TRBD1,CSVATGSEGNQPQHF,TGCAGCGTTGCGACAGGGTCCGAAGGCAATCAGCCCCAGCATTTT
TRBJ1-4,TRBV27,-,-,CASSLQFSEKLFF,TGTGCCAGCAGTTTACAGTTTAGTGAAAAACTGTTTTTT
TRBJ1-2,TRBV5-1,-,-,CASRTFNRPRGYGYTF,TGCGCCAGCAGAACCTTCAACAGGCCTCGGGGTTATGGCTACACCTTC
TRBJ1-5,TRBV18,few,-,CASSPSQGVGQPQHF,TGTGCCAGCTCACCGTCCCAAGGGGTGGGCCAGCCCCAGCATTTT
TRBJ2-7,TRBV27,few,-,CASSLYRTGTYEQYF,TGTGCCAGCAGTTTATACCGGACGGGTACCTACGAGCAGTACTTC
TRBJ2-3,TRBV27,-,TRBD2,CASSLSNRQPRTSGRTDTQYF,TGTGCCAGCAGTTTATCCAACCGGCAACCCCGGACTAGCGGACGCACAGATACGCAGTATTTT
TRBJ2-3,TRBV20-1,-,-,CSAGWGERTDTQYF,TGCAGTGCTGGGTGGGGGGAAAGAACAGATACGCAGTATTTT
TRBJ2-7,TRBV20-1,-,TRBD2,CSARGGLAAPYEQYF,TGCAGTGCTAGAGGGGGACTAGCGGCTCCCTACGAGCAGTACTTC
TRBJ2-7,TRBV20-1,few,-,CSASVVSYEQYF,TGCAGTGCTAGCGTTGTTTCCTACGAGCAGTACTTC
TRBJ2-5,TRBV27,few,TRBD1,CASSLSGQGWYF,TGTGCCAGCAGTTTATCGGGACAGGGGTGGTACTTC
TRBJ1-2,TRBV7-2,-,TRBD1,CASSLAPRQGRGEANYGYTF,TGTGCCAGCAGCTTAGCCCCCCGACAGGGGCGAGGGGAAGCTAACTATGGCTACACCTTC
TRBJ1-5,TRBV6-5,-,TRBD1,CASSRNRGSQPQHF,TGTGCCAGCAGCAGAAACAGGGGAAGCCAGCCCCAGCATTTT
TRBJ2-4,TRBV4-1,-,TRBD2,CASSQGAPSGTKNIQYF,TGCGCCAGCAGCCAAGGGGCGCCTAGCGGTACCAAAAACATTCAGTACTTC
TRBJ2-7,TRBV20-1,-,TRBD2,CSAKTGGRRTYEQYF,TGCAGTGCCAAGACCGGCGGGAGGCGAACCTACGAGCAGTACTTC
TRBJ2-4,TRBV2,few,TRBD2,CASRKLAGGPLAKNIQYF,TGTGCCAGCAGGAAACTAGCGGGGGGTCCTTTAGCCAAAAACATTCAGTACTTC
TRBJ2-6,TRBV20-1,-,-,CSARGLTGANVLTF,TGCAGTGCTAGAGGCCTGACTGGGGCCAACGTCCTGACTTTC
TRBJ1-2,TRBV27,-,TRBD1,CATQSRGRGLTNYGYTF,TGTGCCACCCAGTCTCGTGGCAGGGGGCTCACTAACTATGGCTACACCTTC
TRBJ2-3,TRBV5-1,-,-,CASSPWRGSDSTDTQYF,TGCGCCAGCAGCCCCTGGAGGGGGAGCGATAGCACAGATACGCAGTATTTT
TRBJ1-1,TRBV24-1,-,-,CATSDFGGISDTEAFF,TGTGCCACCAGTGATTTCGGGGGGATTTCGGACACTGAAGCTTTCTTT
TRBJ2-5,TRBV28,-,-,CASSLKGGGRYF,TGTGCCAGCAGTTTAAAGGGGGGCGGCAGGTACTTC
TRBJ2-7,TRBV28,-,TRBD2,CASSVVGTSGPREQYF,TGTGCCAGCAGTGTCGTGGGGACTAGCGGCCCTCGAGAGCAGTACTTC
TRBJ2-7,TRBV25-1,-,-,CASQGRSYEQYF,TGTGCCAGTCAGGGGCGCTCCTACGAGCAGTACTTC